A selection of T cell receptor beta chains follows, all from one sample in a study of OX40 agonist ivuxolimab in advanced cancers. Clones were sequenced by immunoSEQ multiplex PCR, and TCRdb holds only the in-frame ones, with some missing. Among fewer than 100,000 clones listed, about four fifths were seen once. Sequenced material: CD4+ or CD8+ T cells sorted from blood, taken in a trial of the OX40 agonist ivuxolimab. These receptors were obtained from an adult with an advanced solid tumor such as melanoma, head and neck, liver or kidney cancer. Each CDR3 is given with its conserved first and last residue. The D gene is left open where the match is weak. Part of the rows lack a size; the others show once, few, many or a class for expanded clones.

d_call clone_size j_call v_call cdr3_aa cdr3_nt
- - TRBJ2-7 TRBV5-4 CASSPPGATYEQYF TGTGCCAGCAGCCCGCCGGGGGCAACCTACGAGCAGTACTTC
TRBD1 - TRBJ1-4 TRBV27 CASSARDRGLRKDEKLFF TGTGCCAGCAGTGCCCGGGACAGGGGGCTAAGGAAGGATGAAAAACTGTTTTTT
- few TRBJ1-3 TRBV5-1 CASSLGLGSEGNTIYF TGCGCCAGCAGCTTGGGCTTGGGCAGCGAAGGAAACACCATATATTTT
- - TRBJ2-1 TRBV7-3 CASSPGVTIYSEQFF TGTGCCAGCAGCCCGGGCGTTACAATCTACAGCGAGCAGTTCTTC
- - TRBJ2-2 TRBV21-1 CASSGRWDSNTGELFF TGTGCCAGCAGCGGACGATGGGACAGCAACACCGGGGAGCTGTTTTTT
TRBD2 - TRBJ2-3 TRBV29-1 CSVSSGAPDTQYF TGCAGCGTTAGTAGCGGGGCCCCAGATACGCAGTATTTT
TRBD1 - TRBJ1-1 TRBV25-1 CASIGQGYTEAFF TGTGCCAGCATCGGACAGGGATATACTGAAGCTTTCTTT
TRBD2 - TRBJ2-5 TRBV2 CASSSSGGQETQYF TGTGCCAGCAGTTCTAGCGGGGGCCAAGAGACCCAGTACTTC
- - TRBJ1-1 TRBV9 CASSRFVGTEAFF TGTGCCAGCAGCAGATTCGTGGGGACTGAAGCTTTCTTT
TRBD1 - TRBJ1-2 TRBV2 CASSDRQGWRGYTF TGTGCCAGCAGTGATAGACAGGGCTGGAGGGGCTACACCTTC
- - TRBJ2-1 TRBV28 CASSSTGDEQFF TGTGCCAGCAGTTCGACGGGCGATGAGCAGTTCTTC
- - TRBJ2-5 TRBV29-1 CSVGAGETQYF TGCAGCGTTGGGGCGGGAGAGACCCAGTACTTC
- once TRBJ1-6 TRBV30 CAGALSSYNSPLHF TGTGCCGGGGCCCTGAGCTCCTATAATTCACCCCTCCACTTT
- - TRBJ1-1 TRBV10-2 CASSEGQGADTEAFF TGCGCCAGTTCCGAGGGCCAGGGCGCGGACACTGAAGCTTTCTTT
TRBD2 - TRBJ2-1 TRBV13 CASSQLAGGGDEQFF TGTGCCAGCAGCCAACTAGCGGGGGGCGGGGATGAGCAGTTCTTC
- - TRBJ1-2 TRBV19 CASSLRSVSNYGYTF TGTGCCAGTAGTCTCCGATCAGTATCTAACTATGGCTACACCTTC
- once TRBJ2-1 TRBV9 CASSVDKGPYNEQFF TGTGCCAGCAGCGTAGATAAGGGCCCTTACAATGAGCAGTTCTTC
- - TRBJ2-2 TRBV10-1 CASSESGVPGELFF TGCGCCAGCAGTGAGTCGGGGGTCCCCGGGGAGCTGTTTTTT
- few TRBJ1-3 TRBV27 CASSYLGGNTIYF TGTGCCAGCAGTTACTTAGGGGGAAACACCATATATTTT
- - TRBJ2-5 TRBV10-3 CAISAGTWETQYF TGTGCCATCAGCGCAGGGACCTGGGAGACCCAGTACTTC
- - TRBJ1-6 TRBV4-1 CASSQGDRPNSPLHF TGCGCCAGCAGCCAAGGAGACAGACCAAATTCACCCCTCCACTTT
TRBD1 few TRBJ1-2 TRBV19 CASRRDRGNYGYTF TGTGCCAGTAGGCGGGACAGGGGAAACTATGGCTACACCTTC
TRBD1 - TRBJ1-6 TRBV5-1 CASSRTGTSNSPLHF TGCGCCAGCAGCAGGACAGGGACGAGTAATTCACCCCTCCACTTT
TRBD1 - TRBJ1-2 TRBV2 CASRQDRANYGYTF TGTGCCAGCAGACAGGACAGGGCTAACTATGGCTACACCTTC
TRBD2 - TRBJ2-5 TRBV5-8 CASSLSLGSGETQYF TGTGCCAGCAGCTTGAGTTTGGGTAGCGGGGAGACCCAGTACTTC
TRBD1 - TRBJ2-2 TRBV30 CAWRRQGWTGELFF TGTGCCTGGAGGAGACAGGGATGGACCGGGGAGCTGTTTTTT
TRBD2 - TRBJ2-5 TRBV15 CATSLAGGLKTQYF TGTGCCACCAGTCTAGCGGGGGGGCTCAAGACCCAGTACTTC
- - TRBJ1-1 TRBV2 CASSEQTNTEAFF TGTGCCAGCAGTGAACAGACGAACACTGAAGCTTTCTTT
- - TRBJ1-1 TRBV6-6 CASSLSVFGGTEAFF TGTGCCAGCAGTCTATCGGTGTTTGGGGGCACTGAAGCTTTCTTT
- - TRBJ1-3 TRBV5-4 CASSLGGDRPGNTIYF TGTGCCAGCAGCTTGGGCGGTGACAGACCTGGAAACACCATATATTTT
- - TRBJ1-2 TRBV11-2 CASSLGGLTLYGYTF TGTGCCAGCAGCTTAGGGGGTTTAACCCTCTATGGCTACACCTTC
- few TRBJ1-1 TRBV6-6 CASSSAGKNTEAFF TGTGCCAGCAGTTCGGCAGGCAAGAACACTGAAGCTTTCTTT
- - TRBJ1-3 TRBV7-2 CASSLGGVGNTIYF TGTGCCAGCAGCTTAGGGGGGGTTGGAAACACCATATATTTT
- - TRBJ1-1 TRBV28 CASSTQEKAFF TGTGCTTCATCGACCCAGGAAAAAGCTTTCTTT
- - TRBJ2-5 TRBV15 CATSRLGLPGETQYF TGTGCCACCAGCAGATTGGGGCTCCCCGGAGAGACCCAGTACTTC
TRBD2 - TRBJ2-2 TRBV28 CASNTAGGSTGELFF TGTGCCAGCAACACAGCGGGGGGATCCACCGGGGAGCTGTTTTTT
TRBD1 - TRBJ1-4 TRBV27 CASSPKGDRGNEKLFF TGTGCCAGCAGTCCGAAGGGGGACAGGGGGAATGAAAAACTGTTTTTT
- - TRBJ1-3 TRBV30 CACGGWIGNTIYF TGTGCCTGTGGGGGGTGGATAGGAAACACCATATATTTT
TRBD1 - TRBJ2-4 TRBV7-2 CASSLGAGGGKNIQYF TGTGCCAGCAGCTTAGGGGCAGGGGGCGGCAAAAACATTCAGTACTTC
- - TRBJ2-1 TRBV5-4 CASSLDSASYNEQFF TGTGCCAGCAGCTTGGATAGCGCTTCCTACAATGAGCAGTTCTTC
- - TRBJ1-6 TRBV28 CASSLGGAGVENSPLHF TGTGCCAGCAGTTTAGGTGGGGCGGGGGTTGAGAATTCACCCCTCCACTTT
- once TRBJ1-2 TRBV10-2 CASRPYQGSYGYTF TGCGCCAGCCGACCATACCAGGGGAGCTATGGCTACACCTTC
- - TRBJ1-2 TRBV11-3 CASSAGSAYGYTF TGTGCCAGCAGCGCCGGGTCCGCCTATGGCTACACCTTC
- - TRBJ2-7 TRBV7-8 CASSTPPDTYNYEQYF TGTGCCAGCAGCACACCCCCTGACACCTATAATTACGAGCAGTACTTC
- - TRBJ2-1 TRBV28 CASSRHGGPYNEQFF TGTGCCAGCAGTCGCCATGGGGGCCCGTATAATGAGCAGTTCTTC
- - TRBJ1-3 TRBV18 CASSLLEDTIYF TGTGCCAGCTCCCTCCTAGAGGACACCATATATTTT
- - TRBJ2-2 TRBV6-4 CASSDKMAANTGELFF TGTGCCAGCAGTGATAAGATGGCTGCGAACACCGGGGAGCTGTTTTTT
- - TRBJ1-1 TRBV7-9 CASIPDRAILGEAFF TGTGCCAGCATCCCCGACCGGGCCATCCTCGGTGAAGCTTTCTTT
- - TRBJ2-5 TRBV5-5 CASHKHDQETQYF TGTGCCAGCCACAAACACGACCAAGAGACCCAGTACTTC
- - TRBJ1-2 TRBV5-6 CASSFGPPSGANYGYTF TGTGCCAGCAGCTTTGGACCCCCTTCAGGGGCTAACTATGGCTACACCTTC
- - TRBJ1-2 TRBV7-2 CASSLAVEGYTF TGTGCCAGCAGCTTAGCTGTGGAGGGCTACACCTTC
TRBD1 - TRBJ2-5 TRBV7-7 CASSQGGGQVGQETQYF TGTGCTAGCAGCCAAGGAGGCGGACAGGTCGGGCAAGAGACCCAGTACTTC
- - TRBJ2-7 TRBV11-1 CASSSQDGVYEQYF TGTGCCAGCAGCTCCCAGGATGGGGTCTACGAGCAGTACTTC